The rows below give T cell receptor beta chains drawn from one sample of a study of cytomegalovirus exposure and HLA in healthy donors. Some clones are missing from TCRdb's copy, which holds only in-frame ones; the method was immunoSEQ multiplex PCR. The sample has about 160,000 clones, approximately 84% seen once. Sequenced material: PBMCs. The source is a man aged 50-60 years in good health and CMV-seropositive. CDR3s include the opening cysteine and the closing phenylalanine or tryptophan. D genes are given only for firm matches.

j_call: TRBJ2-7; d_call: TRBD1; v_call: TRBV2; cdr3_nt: TGTGCCAGCAGTGATGGGACAGGTCCCTACGAGCAGTACTTC; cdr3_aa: CASSDGTGPYEQYF
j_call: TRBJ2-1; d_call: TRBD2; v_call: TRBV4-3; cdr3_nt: TGCGCCAGCAGCCAAGATAGAGCGGGACTTTACAATGAGCAGTTCTTC; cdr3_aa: CASSQDRAGLYNEQFF
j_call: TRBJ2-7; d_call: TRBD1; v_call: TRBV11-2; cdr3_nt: TGTGCCAGCAGCCGACCGGGACAGAACTCCTACGAGCAGTACTTC; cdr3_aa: CASSRPGQNSYEQYF
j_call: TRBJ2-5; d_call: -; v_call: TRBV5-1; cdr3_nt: TGCGCCAGCAGCTTGGGCCTCGGGGGCCAAGAGACCCAGTACTTC; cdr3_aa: CASSLGLGGQETQYF
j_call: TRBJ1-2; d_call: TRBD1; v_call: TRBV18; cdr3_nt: TGTGCCAGCTCACCACCGGGACAGGGCTATGGCTACACCTTC; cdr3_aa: CASSPPGQGYGYTF
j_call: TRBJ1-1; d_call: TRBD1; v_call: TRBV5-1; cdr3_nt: TGCGCCAGCAGAGGGGGCCCCATGAACACTGAAGCTTTCTTT; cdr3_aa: CASRGGPMNTEAFF
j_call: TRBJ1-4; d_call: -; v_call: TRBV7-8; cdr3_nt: TGTGCCAGCAGCTTGGTGGGGCCAAACGGACTGTTTTTT; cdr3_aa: CASSLVGPNGLFF
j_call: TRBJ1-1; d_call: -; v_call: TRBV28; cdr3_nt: TGTGCCAGCAGCTCACGGGTCACTGAAGCTTTCTTT; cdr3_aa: CASSSRVTEAFF
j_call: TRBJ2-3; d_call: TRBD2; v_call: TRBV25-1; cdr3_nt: TGTGCCAGCAGTGAACAGAGGTGGGCGGGGGGCATAGATACGCAGTATTTT; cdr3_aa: CASSEQRWAGGIDTQYF
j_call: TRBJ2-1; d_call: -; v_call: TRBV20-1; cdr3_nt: TGCAGTGCTAGGGAGGATGATGAGCAGTTCTTC; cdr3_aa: CSAREDDEQFF
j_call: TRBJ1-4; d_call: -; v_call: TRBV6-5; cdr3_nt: TGTGCCAGCGCCGGGTCTATTAGGGAAAAACTGTTTTTT; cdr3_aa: CASAGSIREKLFF
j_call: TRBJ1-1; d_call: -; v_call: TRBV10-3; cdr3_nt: TGTGCCATCAGTGAGTCGAGGGAGGCCCGTGAAGCTTTCTTT; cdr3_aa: CAISESREAREAFF
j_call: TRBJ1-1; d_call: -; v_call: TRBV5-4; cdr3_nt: TGTGCCAGCAGCTTGGCCGAGAGGACACCGAACACTGAAGCTTTCTTT; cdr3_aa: CASSLAERTPNTEAFF
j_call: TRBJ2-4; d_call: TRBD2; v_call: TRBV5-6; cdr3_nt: TGTGCCAGCAGCTTGTATGCGGGAGCCATAAACATTCAGTACTTC; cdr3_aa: CASSLYAGAINIQYF
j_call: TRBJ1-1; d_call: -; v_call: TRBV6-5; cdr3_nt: TGTGCCAGCAGTTACTCGAAGTCGAGCACTGAAGCTTTCTTT; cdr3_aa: CASSYSKSSTEAFF
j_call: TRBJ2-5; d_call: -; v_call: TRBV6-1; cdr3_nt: TGTGCCAGCAGCCAGGGGATCCAAGAGACCCAGTACTTC; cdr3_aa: CASSQGIQETQYF
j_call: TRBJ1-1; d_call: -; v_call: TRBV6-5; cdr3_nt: TGTGCCAGCAGTTACGGTCAGGGAAGGAACACTGAAGCTTTCTTT; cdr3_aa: CASSYGQGRNTEAFF
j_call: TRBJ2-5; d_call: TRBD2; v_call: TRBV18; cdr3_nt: TGTGCCAGCTCAACGCGGGAGGCAGAGACCCAGTACTTC; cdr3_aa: CASSTREAETQYF
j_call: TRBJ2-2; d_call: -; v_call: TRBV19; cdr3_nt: TGTGCCAGTAGTACCTTGGACAGTAACACCGGGGAGCTGTTTTTT; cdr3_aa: CASSTLDSNTGELFF
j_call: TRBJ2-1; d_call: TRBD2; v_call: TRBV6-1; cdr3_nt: TGTGCCAGCAGTGTTGGACTAGCGGGGCAATATGAGCAGTTCTTC; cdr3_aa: CASSVGLAGQYEQFF
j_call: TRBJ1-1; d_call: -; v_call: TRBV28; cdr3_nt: TGTGCCAGCAGTTTATTCAGGGCTGAAGCTTTCTTT; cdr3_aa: CASSLFRAEAFF
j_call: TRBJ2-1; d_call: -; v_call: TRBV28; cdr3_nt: TGTGCCAGCAGCGGGGACACCCACAATGAGCAGTTCTTC; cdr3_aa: CASSGDTHNEQFF
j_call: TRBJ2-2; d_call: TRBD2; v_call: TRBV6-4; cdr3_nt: TGTGCCAGCAGTGACTCGATACTAGCGGGAGGTAACACCGGGGAGCTGTTTTTT; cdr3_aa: CASSDSILAGGNTGELFF
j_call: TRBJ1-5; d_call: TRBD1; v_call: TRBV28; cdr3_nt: TGTGCCAGCAGTCTACCGGGACAGGGGGCGAGGCTCCAGCATTTT; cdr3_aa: CASSLPGQGARLQHF
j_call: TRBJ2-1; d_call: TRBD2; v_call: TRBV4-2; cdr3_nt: TGTGCCAGCAGCCAAGTGGGCCTAGCGGATTTCAGCTCCTACAATGAGCAGTTCTTC; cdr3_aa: CASSQVGLADFSSYNEQFF